This T cell receptor beta chain was obtained from a study of metastatic and nonmetastatic thyroid tumors. The CDR3 is 14 residues long. Germline V gene sequence: CDR1 MNHNS, CDR2 SASEGT. V lost 4 bases, J lost 3 bases, and 13 bases lay in between. Before thyroid surgery, none of the patients had received any treatment. MiXCR reprocessed the PCR reads for TCRdb. Here the sample spans roughly 34,000 clones, around a third being singletons. This TCR was recovered from a female donor with papillary thyroid cancer or a benign thyroid nodule (not recorded which). Some clones in this sample may be carry-over from other donors' samples. The sample taken for sequencing was tumor tissue. The chain has TRBV6-1 and TRBJ2-7; TRBD2 is a possible D gene (6 bases). CDR3 loop: CASSGGRRGYEQYF. Here the CDR3 DNA reads TGTGCCAGCAGTGGAGGGCGGCGGGGCTACGAGCAGTACTTC.